This T cell receptor beta chain originates from a study of OX40 agonist ivuxolimab in advanced cancers. Study findings and constraints: At 0.1-3.0 mg/kg, partial responders had clonal expansion among the lowest observed.

Profiled with immunoSEQ multiplex PCR; TCRdb holds only in-frame clones, not every one. The table lists some 94,000 clones, around 96% of them singletons. The CDR3 has 13 amino acids. Trimming cost V 2 bases and J 1 base, with 5 bases left between them. Germline-derived CDR1 and CDR2 are MDHEN and SYDVKM. With regard to this clone: As yet, its antigen is unknown.

The sample was CD4+ or CD8+ T cells sorted from blood, taken in a trial of the OX40 agonist ivuxolimab. The chain couples TRBV28 to TRBJ1-1; D not resolved. The source of this sequence is an adult with an advanced solid tumor such as melanoma, head and neck, liver or kidney cancer. Here the CDR3 DNA reads TGTGCCAGCAGTTTAGTCAGGAACACTGAAGCTTTCTTT. Translated, it gives CASSLVRNTEAFF.